In this sample, the clone carrying this TCR beta chain turned up once. The target antigen is unknown. These data come from a study of T cell responses to AZD1222 COVID-19 vaccine. Notes on the study in general: Donors were chiefly white British, with a greater number of females, and clonal diversity was perhaps underestimated.

Profiled with immunoSEQ multiplex PCR; TCRdb holds only in-frame clones, not every one. This table holds 73,000 or so clones, about 91% found once. Germline V lookup: CDR1 MNHEY, CDR2 SVGEGT. The CDR3 contains 15 residues. V lost 5 bases and J lost 7; bases outside the gene matches: 12. Sequencing was performed on peripheral blood, taken on day 0 of AZD1222 vaccination. The chain uses TRBV6-2 or TRBV6-3 and TRBJ2-5; TRBD2 matches 8 bases. The clonotype comes from an adult in good health. The CDR3 region is CASSQTSERLGTQYF. CDR3 bases: TGTGCCAGCAGTCAGACTAGCGAGCGGTTGGGGACCCAGTACTTC.